There are a few counts of the clone carrying this TCR beta chain. Its antigen is unknown. The data belong to a study of identical twins. Whole-study results and caveats: Models came in too low on out-of-frame TCR alpha sharing in monozygotic twins. Zero-insertion findings could be partly confounded by invariant cells (MAIT and iNKT cells).

A universal primer site was added by template switching, and unique molecular identifiers were carried by the cDNA. TCRdb reprocessed the 5' RACE reads with MiXCR, giving one entry per CDR3 protein. The data contain approximately 350,000 distinct CDR3 sequences, 12% of them singletons. Losses at the gene ends were 5 bases for V and 5 bases for J; bases not matched to a gene: 11. Per the germline V gene, CDR1 is MNHEY and CDR2 is SMNVEV (reference sequence). The CDR3 is 16 amino acids. The same specimen was also included in a second study, on yellow fever vaccine responses in identical twins.

The clonotype originates from a woman between 18 and 29 years old in good health. Source material: CD8+ T cells sorted from blood. The chain is built from TRBV27 and TRBJ2-3; 9 bases line up with TRBD2. The CDR3 is CASSPPAGGPGDTQYF. CDR3 nucleotide sequence: TGTGCCAGCAGTCCCCCCGCGGGGGGGCCAGGAGATACGCAGTATTTT.